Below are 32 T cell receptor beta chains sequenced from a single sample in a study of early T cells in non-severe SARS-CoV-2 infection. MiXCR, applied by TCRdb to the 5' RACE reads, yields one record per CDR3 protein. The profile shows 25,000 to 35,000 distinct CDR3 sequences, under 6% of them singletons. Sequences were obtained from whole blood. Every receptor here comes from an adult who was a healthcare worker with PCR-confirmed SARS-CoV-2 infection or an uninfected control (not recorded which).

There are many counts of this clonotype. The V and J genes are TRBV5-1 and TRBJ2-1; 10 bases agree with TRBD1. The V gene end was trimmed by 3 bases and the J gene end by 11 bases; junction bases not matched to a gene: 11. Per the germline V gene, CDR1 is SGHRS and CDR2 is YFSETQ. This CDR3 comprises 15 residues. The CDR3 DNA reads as TGCGCCAGCAGCTCCCGGGACAGGGGAAACCCCAAGCAGTTCTTC. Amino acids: CASSSRDRGNPKQFF.

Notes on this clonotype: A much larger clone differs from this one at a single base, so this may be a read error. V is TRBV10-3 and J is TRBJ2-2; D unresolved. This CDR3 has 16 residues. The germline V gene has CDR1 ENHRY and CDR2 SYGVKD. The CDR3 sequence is CVISDRGSTNTGELFF. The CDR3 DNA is TGTGTCATCAGTGATCGCGGCAGTACCAACACCGGGGAGCTGTTTTTT.

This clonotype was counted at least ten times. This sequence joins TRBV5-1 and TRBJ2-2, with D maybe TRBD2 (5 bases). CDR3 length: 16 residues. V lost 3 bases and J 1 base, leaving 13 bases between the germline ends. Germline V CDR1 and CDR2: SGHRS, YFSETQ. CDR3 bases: TGCGCCAGCAGCTCCCGGGGAGATTTGAACACCGGGGAGCTGTTTTTT. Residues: CASSSRGDLNTGELFF.

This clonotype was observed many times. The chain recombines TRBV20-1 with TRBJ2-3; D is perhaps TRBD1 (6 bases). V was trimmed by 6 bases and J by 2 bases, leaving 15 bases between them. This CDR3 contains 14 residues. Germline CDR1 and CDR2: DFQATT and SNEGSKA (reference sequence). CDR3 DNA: TGCAGTGCCAGGACAGTGGCCCCCACAGATACGCAGTATTTT. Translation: CSARTVAPTDTQYF.

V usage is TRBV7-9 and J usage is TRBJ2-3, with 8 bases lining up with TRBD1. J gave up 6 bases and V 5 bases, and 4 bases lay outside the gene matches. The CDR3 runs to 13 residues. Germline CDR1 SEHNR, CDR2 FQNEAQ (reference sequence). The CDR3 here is CASSPGGADTQYF. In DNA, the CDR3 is TGTGCCAGCAGCCCAGGGGGCGCTGATACGCAGTATTTT. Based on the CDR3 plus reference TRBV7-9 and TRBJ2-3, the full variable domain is DTGVSQNPRHKITKRGQNVTFRCDPISEHNRLYWYRQTLGQGPEFLTYFQNEAQLEKSRLLSDRFSAERPKGSFSTLEIQRTEQGDSAMYLCASSPGGADTQYFGPGTRLTVL.

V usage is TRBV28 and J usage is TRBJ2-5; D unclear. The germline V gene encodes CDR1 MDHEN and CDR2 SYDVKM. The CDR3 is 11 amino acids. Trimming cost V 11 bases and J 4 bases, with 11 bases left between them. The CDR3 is CAVVGRETQYF. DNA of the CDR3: TGTGCCGTGGTTGGGCGAGAGACCCAGTACTTC.

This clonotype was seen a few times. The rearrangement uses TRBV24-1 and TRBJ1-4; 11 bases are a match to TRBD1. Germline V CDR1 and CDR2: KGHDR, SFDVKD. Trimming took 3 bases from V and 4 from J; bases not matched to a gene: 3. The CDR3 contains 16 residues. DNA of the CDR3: TGTGCCACCAGTGATGGACAGGGGGCTTATAATGAAAAACTGTTTTTT. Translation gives CATSDGQGAYNEKLFF.

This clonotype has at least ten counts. In nucleotides, the CDR3 is TGTGCCAGCTCACCTTCAAGAACTAATGAAAAACTGTTTTTT. It specifies CASSPSRTNEKLFF. This sequence joins TRBV18 and TRBJ1-4; no definite D call. Per germline, CDR1 KGHSH and CDR2 LQKENI. The CDR3 spans 14 residues. Trimming took off 3 bases at V and 1 base at J, with 6 bases between the two ends.

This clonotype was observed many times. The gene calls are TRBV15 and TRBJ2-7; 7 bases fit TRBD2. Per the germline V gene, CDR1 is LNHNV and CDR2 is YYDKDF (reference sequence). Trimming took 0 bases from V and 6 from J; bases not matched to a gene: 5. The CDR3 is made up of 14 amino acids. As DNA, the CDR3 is TGTGCCACCAGCAGAGATCTGGGGAGGGGCGAGCAGTACTTC. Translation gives CATSRDLGRGEQYF.

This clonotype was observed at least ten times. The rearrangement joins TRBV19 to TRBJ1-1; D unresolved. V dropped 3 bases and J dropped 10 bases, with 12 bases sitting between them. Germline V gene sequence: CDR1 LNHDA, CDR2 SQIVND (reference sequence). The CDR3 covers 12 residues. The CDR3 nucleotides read TGTGCCAGTAGTATGTGGGGTCGGCGAGCTTTCTTT. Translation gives CASSMWGRRAFF.

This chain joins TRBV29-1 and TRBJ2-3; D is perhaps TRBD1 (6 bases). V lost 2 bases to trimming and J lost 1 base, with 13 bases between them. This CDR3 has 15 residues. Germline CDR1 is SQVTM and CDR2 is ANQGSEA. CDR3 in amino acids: CSVEFGGPRTDTQYF. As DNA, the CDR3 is TGCAGCGTTGAATTTGGGGGCCCCCGCACAGATACGCAGTATTTT.

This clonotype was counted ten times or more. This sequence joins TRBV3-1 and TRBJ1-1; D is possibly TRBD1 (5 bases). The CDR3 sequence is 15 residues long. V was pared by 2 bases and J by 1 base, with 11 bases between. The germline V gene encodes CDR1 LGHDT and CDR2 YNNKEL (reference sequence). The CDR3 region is CASSQSGLQNTEAFF. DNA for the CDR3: TGTGCCAGCAGCCAATCGGGACTCCAGAACACTGAAGCTTTCTTT.

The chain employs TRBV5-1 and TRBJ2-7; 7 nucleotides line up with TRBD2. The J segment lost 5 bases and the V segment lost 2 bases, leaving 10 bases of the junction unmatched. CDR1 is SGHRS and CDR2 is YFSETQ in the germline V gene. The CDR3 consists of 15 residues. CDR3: CASSFSPAGSDEQYF. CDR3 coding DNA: TGCGCCAGCAGCTTCTCCCCAGCGGGAAGTGACGAGCAGTACTTC.

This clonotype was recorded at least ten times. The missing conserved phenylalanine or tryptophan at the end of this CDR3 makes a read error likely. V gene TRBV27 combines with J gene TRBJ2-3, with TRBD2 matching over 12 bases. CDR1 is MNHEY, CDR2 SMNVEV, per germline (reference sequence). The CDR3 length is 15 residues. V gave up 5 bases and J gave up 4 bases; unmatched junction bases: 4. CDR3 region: CASSPGTSGSDTQYI. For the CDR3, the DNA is TGTGCCAGCAGTCCAGGGACTAGCGGGTCAGATACGCAGTATATT.

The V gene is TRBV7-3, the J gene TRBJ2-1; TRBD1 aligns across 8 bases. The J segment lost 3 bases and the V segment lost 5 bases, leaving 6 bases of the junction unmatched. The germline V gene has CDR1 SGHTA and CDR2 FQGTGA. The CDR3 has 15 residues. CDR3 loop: CASSADRGGYNEQFF. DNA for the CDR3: TGTGCCAGCAGCGCTGACAGGGGCGGCTACAATGAGCAGTTCTTC. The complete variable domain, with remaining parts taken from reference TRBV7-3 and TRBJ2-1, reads GAGVSQTPSNKVTEKGKYVELRCDPISGHTALYWYRQSLGQGPEFLIYFQGTGAADDSGLPNDRFFAVRPEGSVSTLKIQRTERGDSAVYLCASSADRGGYNEQFFGPGTRLTVL.

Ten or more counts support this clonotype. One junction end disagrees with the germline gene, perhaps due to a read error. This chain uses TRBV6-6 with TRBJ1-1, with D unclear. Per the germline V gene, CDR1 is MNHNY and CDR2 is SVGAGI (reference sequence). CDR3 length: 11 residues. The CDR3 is CASSFDPFVSF. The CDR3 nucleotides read TGTGCCAGCAGTTTTGACCCCTTCGTTTCCTTT.

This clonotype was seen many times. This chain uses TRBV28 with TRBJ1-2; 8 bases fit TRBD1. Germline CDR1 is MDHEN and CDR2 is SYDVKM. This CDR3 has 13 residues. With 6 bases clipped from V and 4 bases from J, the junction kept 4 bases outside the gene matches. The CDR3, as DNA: TGTGCCAGCAGGGCGACAGGGGTCTATGGCTACACCTTC. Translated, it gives CASRATGVYGYTF.

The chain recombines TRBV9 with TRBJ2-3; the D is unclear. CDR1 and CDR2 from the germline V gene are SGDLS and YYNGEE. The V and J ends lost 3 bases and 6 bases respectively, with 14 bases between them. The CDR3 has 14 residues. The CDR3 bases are TGTGCCAGCAGCGCCCTCTCCCTTAGTGATACGCAGTATTTT. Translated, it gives CASSALSLSDTQYF.

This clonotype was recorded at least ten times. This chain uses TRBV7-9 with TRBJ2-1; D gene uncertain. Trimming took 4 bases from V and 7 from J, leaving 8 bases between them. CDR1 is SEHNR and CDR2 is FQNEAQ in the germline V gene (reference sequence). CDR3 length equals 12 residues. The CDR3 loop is CASSSLGNEQFF. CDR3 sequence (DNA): TGTGCCAGCAGCTCACTGGGTAATGAGCAGTTCTTC. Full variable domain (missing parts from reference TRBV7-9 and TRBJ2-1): DTGVSQNPRHKITKRGQNVTFRCDPISEHNRLYWYRQTLGQGPEFLTYFQNEAQLEKSRLLSDRFSAERPKGSFSTLEIQRTEQGDSAMYLCASSSLGNEQFFGPGTRLTVL.

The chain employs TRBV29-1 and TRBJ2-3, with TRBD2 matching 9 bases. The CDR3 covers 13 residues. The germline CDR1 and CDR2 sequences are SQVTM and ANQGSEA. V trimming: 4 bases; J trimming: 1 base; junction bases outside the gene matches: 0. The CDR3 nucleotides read TGCAGCGTTGCTAGCGGGGGCACAGATACGCAGTATTTT. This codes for CSVASGGTDTQYF.

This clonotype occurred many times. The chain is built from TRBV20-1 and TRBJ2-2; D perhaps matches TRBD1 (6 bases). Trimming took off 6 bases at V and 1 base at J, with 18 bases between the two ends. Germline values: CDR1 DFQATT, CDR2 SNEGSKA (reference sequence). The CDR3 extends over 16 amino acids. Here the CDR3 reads CSAHQAVTGNTGELFF. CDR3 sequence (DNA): TGCAGTGCCCACCAAGCTGTGACAGGGAACACCGGGGAGCTGTTTTTT.

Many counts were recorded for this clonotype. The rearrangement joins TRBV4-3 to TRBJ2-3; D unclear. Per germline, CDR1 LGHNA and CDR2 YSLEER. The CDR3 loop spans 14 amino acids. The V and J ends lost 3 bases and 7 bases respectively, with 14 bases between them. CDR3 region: CASSQVARANTQYF. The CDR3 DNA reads TGCGCCAGCAGCCAGGTAGCCCGGGCGAATACGCAGTATTTT.

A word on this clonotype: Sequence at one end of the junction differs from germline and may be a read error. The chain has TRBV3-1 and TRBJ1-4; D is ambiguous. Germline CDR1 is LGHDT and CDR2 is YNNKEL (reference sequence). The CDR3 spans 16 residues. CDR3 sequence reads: CASSQEAAATNKKLFF. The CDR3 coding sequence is TGTGCCAGCAGCCAAGAGGCAGCCGCAACTAATAAAAAACTGTTTTTT.

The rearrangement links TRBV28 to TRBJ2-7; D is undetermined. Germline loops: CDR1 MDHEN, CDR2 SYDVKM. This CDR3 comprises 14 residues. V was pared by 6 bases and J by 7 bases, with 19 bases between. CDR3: CASSLTAHSGEQYF. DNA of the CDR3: TGTGCCAGCAGCCTTACGGCCCACTCTGGGGAGCAGTACTTC.

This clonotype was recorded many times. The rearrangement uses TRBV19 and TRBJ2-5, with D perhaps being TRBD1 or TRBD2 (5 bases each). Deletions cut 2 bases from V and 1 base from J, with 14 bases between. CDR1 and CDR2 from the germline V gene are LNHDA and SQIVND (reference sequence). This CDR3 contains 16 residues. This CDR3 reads CASSIFSVGTQETQYF. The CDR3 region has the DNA TGTGCCAGTAGTATATTCTCCGTGGGGACCCAAGAGACCCAGTACTTC.

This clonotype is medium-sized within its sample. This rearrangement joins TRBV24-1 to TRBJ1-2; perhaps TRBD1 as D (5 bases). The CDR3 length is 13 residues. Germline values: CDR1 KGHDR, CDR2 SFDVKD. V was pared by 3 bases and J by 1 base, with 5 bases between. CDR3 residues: CATSDRGNYGYTF. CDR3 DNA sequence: TGTGCCACCAGTGATAGGGGTAACTATGGCTACACCTTC.

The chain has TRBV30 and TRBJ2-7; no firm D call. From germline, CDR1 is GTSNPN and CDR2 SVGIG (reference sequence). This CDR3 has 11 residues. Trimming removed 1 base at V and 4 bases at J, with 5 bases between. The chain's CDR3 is CAWSDKYEQYF. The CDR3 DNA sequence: TGTGCCTGGAGTGACAAGTACGAGCAGTACTTC.

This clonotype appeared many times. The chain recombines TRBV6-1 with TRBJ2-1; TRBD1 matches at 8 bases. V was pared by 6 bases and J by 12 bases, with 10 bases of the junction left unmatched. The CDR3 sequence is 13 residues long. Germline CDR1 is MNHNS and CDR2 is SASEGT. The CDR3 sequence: CASSSRQGTPQFF. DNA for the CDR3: TGTGCCAGCAGCTCAAGACAGGGGACGCCGCAGTTCTTC.

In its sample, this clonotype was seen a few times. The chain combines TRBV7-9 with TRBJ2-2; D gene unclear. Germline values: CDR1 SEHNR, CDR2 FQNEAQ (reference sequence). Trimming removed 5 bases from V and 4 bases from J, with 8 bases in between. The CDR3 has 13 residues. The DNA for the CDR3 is TGTGCCAGCAGCATCTTGGGCACCGGGGAGCTGTTTTTT. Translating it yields CASSILGTGELFF.

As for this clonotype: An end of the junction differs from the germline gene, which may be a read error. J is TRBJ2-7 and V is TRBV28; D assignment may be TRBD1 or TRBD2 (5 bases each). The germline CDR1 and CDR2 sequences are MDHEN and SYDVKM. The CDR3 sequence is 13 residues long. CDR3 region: CVSSLGVDYEQYF. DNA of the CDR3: TGTGTCAGCAGTTTGGGGGTGGACTACGAGCAGTACTTC.

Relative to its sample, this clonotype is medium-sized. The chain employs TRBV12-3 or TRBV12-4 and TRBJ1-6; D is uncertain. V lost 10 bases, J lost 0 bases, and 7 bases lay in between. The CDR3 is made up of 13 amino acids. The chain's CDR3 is CATASSYNSPLHF. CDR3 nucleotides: TGTGCCACAGCGAGCTCCTATAATTCACCCCTCCACTTT.

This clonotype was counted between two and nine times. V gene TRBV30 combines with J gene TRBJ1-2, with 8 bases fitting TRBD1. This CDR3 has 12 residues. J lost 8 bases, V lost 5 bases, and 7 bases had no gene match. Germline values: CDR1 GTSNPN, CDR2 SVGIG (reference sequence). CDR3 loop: CAWEGQGRGYTF. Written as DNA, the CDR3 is TGTGCCTGGGAAGGACAGGGAAGAGGCTACACCTTC.